The clone carrying this T cell receptor (beta chain) was counted many times. Its specificity is not known. V shed 2 bases, J shed 2 bases, and the junction held 8 bases outside the gene matches. CDR1 is SGHTS and CDR2 is YDEGEE in the germline V gene. The CDR3 contains 16 residues. The data belong to a study of T-cell reconstitution after alpha-beta-depleted transplantation in children. Unique molecular identifiers tagged the TCRbeta library. In TCRdb, the PCR reads were re-called with MiXCR into one record per CDR3 protein. The top ten hold roughly 0.84% of the sample, which has 670,000 or so distinct CDR3 sequences, roughly 14% seen once. The study, taken as a whole, reports: Most T-cell counts and diversity one year after the transplant came from T cells that were newly produced. At day 60, the high TCRbeta diversity found in some patients originated from recipient T cells and thymic progenitors that had survived.

Here the sequenced sample was PBMCs, taken before TCRalphabeta/CD19-depleted stem cell transplant. The J gene is TRBJ2-3, the V gene TRBV5-8, with 7 bases lining up with TRBD2. The TCR was taken from a girl aged 2 to 9 with congenital amegakaryocytic thrombocytopenia, due to receive a stem cell transplant. CDR3 DNA: TGTGCCAGCAGCTTTCGACTAGCCCTTACCACAGATACGCAGTATTTT. It codes for CASSFRLALTTDTQYF.